This T cell receptor (beta chain) was captured in a study of Ad26.COV2.S vaccination and SARS-CoV-2 variants. Study-wide points: The study found similar non-spike TCR breadth in vaccine and placebo recipients. It is possible that the TCR breadth and depth analyses underestimated the total T cell responses. CD8+ and CD4+ T cells specific for spike reportedly responded with substantial breadth after vaccination.

V dropped 6 bases and J dropped 0 bases, with 6 bases sitting between them. Germline values: CDR1 SQVTM, CDR2 ANQGSEA. The CDR3 length is 11 residues. Comment on this clone: The antigen remains undetermined.

TCRdb's table, derived via immunoSEQ multiplex PCR, lists solely in-frame clones and lacks some. Here the sample spans about 350,000 clones, approximately 90% being singletons. Material: peripheral blood, obtained after recovery from COVID-19. The V gene is TRBV29-1, the J gene TRBJ2-7; D remains unclear. This sequence was found in a human donor who had recovered from COVID-19. The CDR3 loop is CSVVYSYEQYF. In DNA form, the CDR3 reads TGCAGCGTCGTGTACTCCTACGAGCAGTACTTC.